The 26 T cell receptor beta chains below come from one sample, sequenced in a study of blood T cell repertoires in COVID-19. Some clones are missing from TCRdb's copy, which holds only in-frame ones; the method was immunoSEQ multiplex PCR. The repertoire holds 200,000 to 250,000 clones, with about nine tenths as singletons. Sample: peripheral blood. These receptor sequences come from a man between 50 and 59 years old with acute or convalescent COVID-19.

The chain is built from TRBV11-3 and TRBJ1-1, with 11 bases identical to TRBD1. This CDR3 is 15 amino acids long. CDR1 SGHNT and CDR2 YENEEA come from the germline V gene. Trimming removed 4 bases from V and 3 bases from J; junction bases left unmatched: 4. As DNA, the CDR3 is TGTGCCAGCAGCTCCGGACAGGGGGCGTACACTGAAGCTTTCTTT. It encodes CASSSGQGAYTEAFF.

This chain uses TRBV5-4 with TRBJ1-1; the D is unclear. In germline, CDR1 is SGHNT, CDR2 YYREEE (reference sequence). This CDR3 contains 14 residues. Trimming pared 4 bases from V and 3 bases from J, leaving 13 bases between. Here the CDR3 DNA reads TGTGCCAGCAGCCTGCCAGAGAGGGACACTGAAGCTTTCTTT. Protein: CASSLPERDTEAFF. The variable domain in full, with the rest retrieved from reference TRBV5-4 and TRBJ1-1, is ETGVTQSPTHLIKTRGQQVTLRCSSQSGHNTVSWYQQALGQGPQFIFQYYREEENGRGNFPPRFSGLQFPNYSSELNVNALELDDSALYLCASSLPERDTEAFFGQGTRLTVV.

The chain combines TRBV4-1 with TRBJ2-1; possibly TRBD2 for D (5 bases). V was cut by 3 bases and J by 4 bases, with 13 bases left in between. Germline loops: CDR1 MGHRA, CDR2 YSYEKL. This CDR3 is built from 15 residues. The CDR3 DNA is TGCGCCAGCAGCCATGCCGCGAGGGCGTACAATGAGCAGTTCTTC. Translating it yields CASSHAARAYNEQFF.

The CDR3 loop reads CASSLERAGQGRLQYF. As DNA, the CDR3 is TGTGCCAGCAGCTTAGAGAGGGCTGGACAGGGAAGACTCCAATATTTT. V and J are TRBV7-9 and TRBJ1-3, with 8 bases aligning to TRBD1. J lost 15 bases, V lost 1 base, and 17 bases had no gene match. The CDR3 consists of 16 residues. Germline CDR1 and CDR2: SEHNR and FQNEAQ (reference sequence).

This chain links TRBV18 with TRBJ1-2; 10 bases fit TRBD1. Germline CDR1 KGHSH, CDR2 LQKENI. Germline trimming cut 5 bases from V and 4 bases from J; bases unmatched to any gene: 7. This CDR3 has 15 amino acids. DNA for the CDR3: TGTGCCAGCTCAATAGGGACAGGGGCCCTCTATGGCTACACCTTC. Its translation: CASSIGTGALYGYTF.

The CDR3 loop is CASSFSGGFTDTQYF. As DNA, the CDR3 is TGCGCCAGCAGCTTTAGCGGGGGGTTCACAGATACGCAGTATTTT. This chain links TRBV5-1 with TRBJ2-3, with 10 bases aligning to TRBD2. The germline V gene encodes CDR1 SGHRS and CDR2 YFSETQ. V lost 2 bases, J lost 2 bases, and 2 bases stayed unmatched. The CDR3 covers 15 residues.

The J gene is TRBJ1-2, the V gene TRBV30, with TRBD1 identical over 9 bases. J gave up 5 bases and V 4 bases, and 17 bases lay outside the gene matches. In germline, CDR1 is GTSNPN, CDR2 SVGIG (reference sequence). This CDR3 is built from 17 residues. In DNA, the CDR3 is TGTGCCTGGAACGTACCGTGGGACAGGGTAAAGCAATATGGCTACACCTTC. It translates to CAWNVPWDRVKQYGYTF.

CDR3 residues: CASSLSNGQYEQYF. Written as DNA, the CDR3 is TGTGCCAGCAGTTTATCAAACGGACAGTACGAGCAGTACTTC. This chain links TRBV27 with TRBJ2-7; possibly TRBD1 for D (6 bases). V lost 0 bases to trimming and J lost 4 bases, with 10 bases between them. The CDR3 spans 14 residues. Germline V lookup: CDR1 MNHEY, CDR2 SMNVEV (reference sequence).

The genes are TRBV7-8 and TRBJ2-3; 7 nucleotides line up with TRBD1. This CDR3 has 16 amino acids. The ends lost 5 bases at V and 2 bases at J; junction bases unmatched: 10. Germline-derived CDR1 and CDR2 are SGHVS and FQNEAQ. The CDR3 nucleotides read TGTGCCAGCAGCCGCACCACAGGGGTGATCACAGATACGCAGTATTTT. As protein: CASSRTTGVITDTQYF.

This clone was seen a few times. This rearrangement joins TRBV7-2 to TRBJ1-2, with 11 bases aligning to TRBD1. J gave up 5 bases and V 5 bases, and 4 bases lay outside the gene matches. From germline, CDR1 is SGHTA and CDR2 FQGNSA. There are 14 residues in the CDR3. CDR3 coding DNA: TGTGCCAGCAGCGGACAGGGGGCCCTATATGGCTACACCTTC. It codes for CASSGQGALYGYTF.

This chain links TRBV5-8 with TRBJ1-6; D perhaps matches TRBD1 (5 bases). Between the trimmed V and J ends, which lost 4 bases and 12 bases, there was a span of 14 bases. The CDR3 consists of 13 residues. Per germline, CDR1 SGHTS and CDR2 YDEGEE. The CDR3 region has the DNA TGTGCCAGCAGCGGGGGACTTTTACAACCCCTCCACTTT. Amino acid sequence: CASSGGLLQPLHF.

The sample holds one count of this clone. V is TRBV9 and J is TRBJ1-5; possible D gene TRBD1, 5 bases. CDR1 and CDR2 from the germline V gene are SGDLS and YYNGEE. Trimming pared 0 bases from V and 0 bases from J, leaving 10 bases between. The CDR3 loop spans 16 amino acids. The CDR3 bases are TGTGCCAGCAGCGTAGGGTCGGACAATAGCAATCAGCCCCAGCATTTT. Residues: CASSVGSDNSNQPQHF.

The V and J genes are TRBV9 and TRBJ2-2; 10 nucleotides line up with TRBD1. Per the germline V gene, CDR1 is SGDLS and CDR2 is YYNGEE. This CDR3 comprises 15 residues. The V segment lost 3 bases and the J segment 6 bases; nucleotides outside the gene matches: 5. CDR3 in DNA: TGTGCCAGCAGCGCCCGACAGGGGGCGCCCGGGGAGCTGTTTTTT. Translation: CASSARQGAPGELFF.

This chain joins TRBV2 and TRBJ1-3; D unclear. The CDR3 sequence is 11 residues long. Trimming cost V 7 bases and J 3 bases, with 4 bases left between them. CDR1 is SNHLY and CDR2 is FYNNEI in the germline V gene. The CDR3 is CASTVGNTIYF. In DNA, the CDR3 is TGTGCCAGCACAGTTGGAAACACCATATATTTT.

In DNA, the CDR3 is TGCGCCAGCAGCCCCCGGAGGGCTAGCGGGGGGCTTTACAATGAGCAGTTCTTC. This translates into CASSPRRASGGLYNEQFF. V and J are TRBV5-1 and TRBJ2-1; TRBD2 matches at 11 bases. Trimming took 4 bases from V and 4 from J; bases not matched to a gene: 13. The germline V gene encodes CDR1 SGHRS and CDR2 YFSETQ. The CDR3 is made up of 18 amino acids.

In this sample, this clone turned up once. V is TRBV18 and J is TRBJ1-3; 9 bases are shared with TRBD1. Germline V gene lookup returns CDR1 KGHSH and CDR2 LQKENI. This CDR3 has 17 amino acids. V was pared by 2 bases and J by 2 bases, with 7 bases of the junction left unmatched. The CDR3 reads CASSPNRDRVAGNTIYF. The CDR3 DNA sequence: TGTGCCAGCTCACCAAACCGGGACAGGGTGGCTGGAAACACCATATATTTT. The whole variable domain, remainder taken from reference TRBV18 and TRBJ1-3, is NAGVMQNPRHLVRRRGQEARLRCSPMKGHSHVYWYRQLPEEGLKFMVYLQKENIIDESGMPKERFSAEFPKEGPSILRIQQVVRGDSAAYFCASSPNRDRVAGNTIYFGEGSWLTVV.

The chain has TRBV19 and TRBJ2-2, with a tentative D call TRBD2 (6 bases). The germline V and J ends were trimmed by 8 bases and 4 bases, with 17 bases remaining between them. CDR3 length: 15 residues. Germline CDR1 LNHDA, CDR2 SQIVND (reference sequence). The CDR3 loop is CASVGQTSPTGELFF. DNA of the CDR3: TGTGCCAGTGTAGGACAAACTAGCCCCACCGGGGAGCTGTTTTTT.

This chain connects TRBV19 to TRBJ2-2; D is undetermined. The CDR3 extends over 13 amino acids. Trimming pared 2 bases from V and 6 bases from J, leaving 7 bases between. Germline assignment: CDR1 LNHDA and CDR2 SQIVND (reference sequence). The CDR3 spells CASSIQEAGELFF. Here the CDR3 DNA reads TGTGCCAGTAGTATACAAGAGGCCGGGGAGCTGTTTTTT.

This clone was observed a single time. The chain carries TRBV5-1 and TRBJ2-7; D is possibly TRBD1 (5 bases). This CDR3 spans 14 amino acids. V lost 0 bases and J lost 0, with 7 bases in between. Germline assignment: CDR1 SGHRS and CDR2 YFSETQ. The CDR3 is CASSLGQISYEQYF. CDR3 nucleotides: TGCGCCAGCAGCTTGGGACAGATCTCCTACGAGCAGTACTTC.

This clone was counted between two and nine times. One end of the junction fails to match germline, which may point to a read error. V is TRBV5-6 and J is TRBJ1-6; unclear D gene. Germline-derived CDR1 and CDR2 are SGHDT and YYEEEE. CDR3 length: 13 residues. DNA for the CDR3: TGTGCCAGCAACTTGGTTCGTAATTCACCCCTCCACTTT. Translating gives CASNLVRNSPLHF.

This chain uses TRBV29-1 with TRBJ2-6; 7 nucleotides agree with TRBD1. V trimming: 6 bases; J trimming: 4 bases; junction bases outside the gene matches: 6. The CDR3 extends over 14 amino acids. Germline CDR1 and CDR2: SQVTM and ANQGSEA. The CDR3 reads CSVVDREGANVLTF. The CDR3 DNA reads as TGCAGCGTGGTTGACAGGGAAGGGGCCAACGTCCTGACTTTC.

J is TRBJ1-2 and V is TRBV2; 7 bases match TRBD1. The germline CDR1 and CDR2 sequences are SNHLY and FYNNEI. This CDR3 spans 14 amino acids. Losses at the gene ends were 7 bases for V and 2 bases for J; bases not matched to a gene: 7. CDR3 bases: TGTGCCAGCATTTTGACAGGGCCAAACTATGGCTACACCTTC. This gives the protein CASILTGPNYGYTF.

CDR3 protein: CASSPAGSNTGELFF. The CDR3 bases are TGTGCCAGCTCACCCGCAGGGTCAAACACCGGGGAGCTGTTTTTT. The genes are TRBV18 and TRBJ2-2, with D possibly matching TRBD1 (5 bases). CDR3 length: 15 residues. Germline-derived CDR1 and CDR2 are KGHSH and LQKENI. Trimming took 3 bases from V and 2 from J, leaving 10 bases between them.

This chain connects TRBV5-1 to TRBJ2-2; D is unresolved. This CDR3 spans 14 amino acids. V lost 0 bases, J lost 2 bases, and 5 bases lay in between. The germline CDR1 and CDR2 sequences are SGHRS and YFSETQ. The CDR3 DNA is TGCGCCAGCAGCTTGGACAGAAACACCGGGGAGCTGTTTTTT. Encoded protein: CASSLDRNTGELFF.

The chain is built from TRBV6-2 or TRBV6-3 and TRBJ2-5; 10 bases match TRBD1. Losses at the gene ends were 6 bases for V and 4 bases for J; bases not matched to a gene: 14. This CDR3 spans 17 amino acids. Germline V gene lookup returns CDR1 MNHEY and CDR2 SVGEGT. In nucleotides, the CDR3 is TGTGCCAGCAGCCCCTGGACCGGGACAGGGGTTCGAGAGACCCAGTACTTC. It encodes CASSPWTGTGVRETQYF.

The chain recombines TRBV20-1 with TRBJ2-4, with D perhaps matching TRBD2 (6 bases). V gave up 6 bases and J gave up 7 bases, with 10 bases separating them. CDR3 length equals 11 residues. Per germline, CDR1 DFQATT and CDR2 SNEGSKA (reference sequence). CDR3 bases: TGCAGTGCCCCTGGGGGGAACATTCAGTACTTC. This encodes CSAPGGNIQYF.